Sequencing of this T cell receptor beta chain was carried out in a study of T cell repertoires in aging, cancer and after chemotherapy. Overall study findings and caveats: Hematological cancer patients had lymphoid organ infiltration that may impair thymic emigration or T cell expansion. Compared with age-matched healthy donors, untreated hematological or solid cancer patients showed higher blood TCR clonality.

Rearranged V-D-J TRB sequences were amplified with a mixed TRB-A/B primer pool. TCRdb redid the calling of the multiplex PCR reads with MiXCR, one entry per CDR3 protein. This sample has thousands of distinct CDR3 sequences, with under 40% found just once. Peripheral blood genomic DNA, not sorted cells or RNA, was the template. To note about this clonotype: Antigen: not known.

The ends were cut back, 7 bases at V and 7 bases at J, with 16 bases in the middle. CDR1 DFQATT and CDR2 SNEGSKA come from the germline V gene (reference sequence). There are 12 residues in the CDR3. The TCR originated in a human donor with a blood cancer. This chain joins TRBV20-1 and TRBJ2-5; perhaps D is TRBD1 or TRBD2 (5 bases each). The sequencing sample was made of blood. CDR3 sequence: CSGGFQEWTQYF. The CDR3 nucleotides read TGCAGTGGGGGGTTCCAAGAGTGGACCCAGTACTTC.